Below are 20 T cell receptor beta chains sequenced from a single sample in a study of blood T cell repertoires in COVID-19. Clones were read by immunoSEQ multiplex PCR, and TCRdb kept only the in-frame ones, dropping some. The sample has about 170,000 clones; roughly 80% are singletons. Sequenced: peripheral blood. These receptors were obtained from a woman older than 75 with acute or convalescent COVID-19.

The rearrangement links TRBV4-1 to TRBJ1-5; possible D gene TRBD1, 5 bases. The CDR3 covers 15 residues. CDR1 and CDR2 from the germline V gene are MGHRA and YSYEKL. Trimming shortened V by 0 bases and J by 8 bases, and 14 bases separated the two germline ends. The CDR3 is CASSQDLQDWEPQHF. DNA for the CDR3: TGCGCCAGCAGCCAAGATCTACAGGATTGGGAGCCCCAGCATTTT.

This chain connects TRBV25-1 to TRBJ1-4, with D possibly being TRBD1 (5 bases). Germline assignment: CDR1 MGHDK and CDR2 SYGVNS. The CDR3 spans 16 residues. V was pared by 3 bases and J by 7 bases, with 18 bases between. CDR3 sequence (DNA): TGTGCCAGCAGTGACCTAGGGGCCGACACTCTTGAAAAACTGTTTTTT. Translating gives CASSDLGADTLEKLFF.

This chain joins TRBV6-5 and TRBJ2-7; TRBD2 is a possible D gene (5 bases). CDR3 size: 13 residues. V dropped 0 bases and J dropped 3 bases, with 6 bases sitting between them. The germline CDR1 and CDR2 sequences are MNHEY and SVGAGI. CDR3: CASSYSGSYEQYF. In nucleotides, the CDR3 is TGTGCCAGCAGTTACTCGGGGAGCTACGAGCAGTACTTC.

This chain connects TRBV7-2 to TRBJ2-7; 9 bases fit TRBD2. The CDR3 totals 14 residues. V shed 3 bases, J shed 2 bases, and the junction held 2 bases outside the gene matches. CDR1 is SGHTA, CDR2 FQGNSA, per germline. CDR3 protein: CASSFQREAYEQYF. In DNA, the CDR3 is TGTGCCAGCAGCTTCCAGCGGGAGGCCTACGAGCAGTACTTC.

The J gene is TRBJ2-1, the V gene TRBV13, with D perhaps matching TRBD1 (6 bases). In germline, CDR1 is PRHDT, CDR2 FYEKMQ (reference sequence). With 7 bases removed from V and 0 bases from J, the gap between germline ends came to 10 bases. The CDR3 length is 14 residues. In DNA, the CDR3 is TGTGCCAGCATTAGGGGGAGCTCCTACAATGAGCAGTTCTTC. Its protein is CASIRGSSYNEQFF. Looking up the rest from reference TRBV13 and TRBJ2-1 gives the full variable domain: AAGVIQSPRHLIKEKRETATLKCYPIPRHDTVYWYQQGPGQDPQFLISFYEKMQSDKGSIPDRFSAQQFSDYHSELNMSSLELGDSALYFCASIRGSSYNEQFFGPGTRLTVL.

The CDR3 loop reads CASSLVGGKGETQYF. The CDR3 bases are TGTGCCAGCAGCTTGGTCGGCGGGAAAGGAGAGACCCAGTACTTC. The rearrangement joins TRBV5-5 to TRBJ2-5, with D perhaps TRBD2 (6 bases). Germline CDR1 and CDR2: SGHKS and YYEKEE (reference sequence). Trimming pared 0 bases from V and 4 bases from J, leaving 13 bases between. This CDR3 comprises 15 residues.

The genes are TRBV21-1 and TRBJ2-5; the table's D call of TRBD1 was not tested on the DNA. TRBV21-1 is termed a pseudogene. CDR3 length equals 14 residues. The CDR3 DNA is TGTGCCAGCAGCAATGGGGGGACAGGAGAGACCCAGTACTTC. Protein product: CASSNGGTGETQYF.

The chain joins TRBV6-5 to TRBJ1-1; the match to TRBD1 covers 10 bases. V shed 5 bases and J 5 bases; nucleotides not matched to a gene: 8. The CDR3 runs 15 residues. Germline-derived CDR1 and CDR2 are MNHEY and SVGAGI. Written as DNA, the CDR3 is TGTGCCAGCAGTAGAGCGGGACAGGGGAAAACTGAAGCTTTCTTT. Translating gives CASSRAGQGKTEAFF.

The chain couples TRBV6-4 to TRBJ1-2, with D perhaps TRBD1 (5 bases). The CDR3 extends over 13 amino acids. Deletions cut 4 bases from V and 4 bases from J, with 10 bases between. The V gene's germline CDR1 is MRHNA and CDR2 SNTAGT. CDR3 amino acids: CASSVGTGYGYTF. The DNA for the CDR3 is TGTGCCAGCAGTGTCGGTACAGGCTATGGCTACACCTTC.

The chain employs TRBV9 and TRBJ2-4, with TRBD2 identical over 8 bases. J lost 7 bases, V lost 0 bases, and 6 bases had no gene match. CDR1 and CDR2 from the germline V gene are SGDLS and YYNGEE. The CDR3 contains 15 residues. This CDR3 reads CASSVGDSGNNIQYF. Written as DNA, the CDR3 is TGTGCCAGCAGCGTAGGGGATAGCGGGAACAACATTCAGTACTTC.

This clone was found once. The chain is built from TRBV5-1 and TRBJ2-7, with a tentative D call TRBD1 (5 bases). V lost 6 bases, J lost 5 bases, and 18 bases lay in between. The CDR3 contains 14 residues. Germline lookup yields CDR1 SGHRS and CDR2 YFSETQ. The CDR3 sequence is CASKEIRGVDEQYF. Here the CDR3 DNA reads TGCGCCAGCAAAGAGATTAGGGGTGTCGACGAGCAGTACTTC.

V usage is TRBV24-1 and J usage is TRBJ2-5; D may be TRBD1 (6 bases). The CDR3 spans 15 residues. V lost 6 bases to trimming and J lost 5 bases, with 18 bases between them. Germline V CDR1 and CDR2: KGHDR, SFDVKD. The CDR3 reads CATSQAGDTGETQYF. The CDR3, as DNA: TGTGCCACCAGTCAGGCAGGGGACACCGGGGAGACCCAGTACTTC.

V gene TRBV5-5 combines with J gene TRBJ2-7, with D possibly being TRBD2 (6 bases). This CDR3 spans 15 amino acids. CDR1 is SGHKS and CDR2 is YYEKEE in the germline V gene (reference sequence). V lost 5 bases, J lost 4 bases, and 19 bases lay in between. The CDR3, as DNA: TGTGCCAGCAGTCCAGCGGCACTAGCAGCTTACGAGCAGTACTTC. This encodes CASSPAALAAYEQYF.

The chain is built from TRBV5-8 and TRBJ2-7; possibly TRBD1 for D (7 bases). The CDR3 covers 15 residues. V was cut by 3 bases and J by 1 base, with 14 bases left in between. Germline-derived CDR1 and CDR2 are SGHTS and YDEGEE. The CDR3 DNA reads as TGTGCCAGCAGCTCGACTAGGACAGGTTCCTACGAGCAGTACTTC. This codes for CASSSTRTGSYEQYF.

This clone was counted only a few times. Written as DNA, the CDR3 is TGTGCCAGCAGCCAAGACACTTTGTCCAGGGTTGCTTTCTTT. Its translation: CASSQDTLSRVAFF. The rearrangement links TRBV3-1 (or the pseudogene TRBV3-2) to TRBJ1-1, with D possibly matching TRBD1 (5 bases). V lost 0 bases to trimming and J lost 11 bases, with 16 bases between them. Germline lookup yields CDR1 LGHDT and CDR2 YNNKEL (reference sequence). The length of the CDR3 is 14 residues.

This clone was counted only a few times. J is TRBJ2-3 and V is TRBV15; D may be TRBD2 (6 bases). Germline-derived CDR1 and CDR2 are LNHNV and YYDKDF (reference sequence). The CDR3 runs to 19 residues. V dropped 0 bases and J dropped 0 bases, with 19 bases sitting between them. The CDR3 DNA reads as TGTGCCACCAGCAGAGATGGGGGTGTAGGGAGGATTAGCACAGATACGCAGTATTTT. Amino acids: CATSRDGGVGRISTDTQYF.

The rearrangement links TRBV28 to TRBJ1-1; D uncertain. V was cut by 7 bases and J by 9 bases, with 18 bases left in between. CDR3 size: 13 residues. From germline, CDR1 is MDHEN and CDR2 SYDVKM. CDR3: CASTEAPGAKAFF. CDR3 nucleotide sequence: TGTGCCAGCACGGAAGCTCCGGGAGCCAAAGCTTTCTTT. The full variable domain, in which reference TRBV28 and TRBJ1-1 provide the parts outside the CDR3, is DVKVTQSSRYLVKRTGEKVFLECVQDMDHENMFWYRQDPGLGLRLIYFSYDVKMKEKGDIPEGYSVSREKKERFSLILESASTNQTSMYLCASTEAPGAKAFFGQGTRLTVV.

V is TRBV15 and J is TRBJ1-2, with TRBD1 matching over 9 bases. The V and J ends lost 3 bases and 2 bases, in that order; junction bases with no gene match: 1. CDR3 length: 14 residues. Germline assignment: CDR1 LNHNV and CDR2 YYDKDF (reference sequence). The chain's CDR3 is CATSRGTGNYGYTF. CDR3 DNA sequence: TGTGCCACCAGCAGGGGGACAGGGAACTATGGCTACACCTTC.

The V and J genes are TRBV6-2 or TRBV6-3 and TRBJ2-3; possible D gene TRBD2, 6 bases. V was trimmed by 6 bases and J by 2 bases, leaving 9 bases between them. Germline V CDR1 and CDR2: MNHEY, SVGEGT. The CDR3 runs to 13 residues. CDR3: CASSEDYTDTQYF. The CDR3 coding sequence is TGTGCCAGCAGCGAGGACTACACAGATACGCAGTATTTT.

This chain connects TRBV19 to TRBJ2-5, with a weak D call TRBD2 (5 bases). Germline values: CDR1 LNHDA, CDR2 SQIVND (reference sequence). V was shortened by 4 bases and J by 7 bases, with 13 bases between the two germline ends. This CDR3 is 13 amino acids long. This chain's CDR3 is CASSTQSAGTQYF. The DNA for the CDR3 is TGTGCCAGTAGTACCCAGTCGGCGGGGACCCAGTACTTC.